This T cell receptor beta chain derives from a study of Tregs in tolerant kidney transplant recipients. Study-wide findings and caveats: No direct test of biological reproducibility was done here. The small number of patients limits these findings pending further validation.

Related graft donors supplied nonmyeloablative bone marrow transplants, and mixed chimerism was transient. Per germline, CDR1 SGHNT and CDR2 YENEEA. This CDR3 contains 14 residues. The V gene end was trimmed by 5 bases and the J gene end by 5 bases; junction bases not matched to a gene: 2. Clones were sequenced by immunoSEQ multiplex PCR, and TCRdb holds only the in-frame ones, with some missing. This listing includes roughly 15,000 clones. This clone is called medium-sized based on its frequency. Its antigen is not identified. The read ends 3 residues early relative to the CDR3; the germline J gene fills the gap.

The input for sequencing was CD4+ T cells from blood (PBMCs), taken 12 months after the transplant. The chain uses TRBV11-3 and TRBJ2-5, with 13 positions matching TRBD2. The clonotype originates from a human patient who received a combined kidney and bone marrow transplant. Some of the T cells may derive from the graft donor. The CDR3: CASSTGLAGETQYF. The sequenced part of the CDR3 DNA is TGTGCCAGCAGCACGGGACTAGCGGGGGAGACC. The whole variable domain, filled in from reference TRBV11-3 and TRBJ2-5, reads EAGVVQSPRYKIIEKKQPVAFWCNPISGHNTLYWYLQNLGQGPELLIRYENEEAVDDSQLPKDRFSAERLKGVDSTLKIQPAELGDSAVYLCASSTGLAGETQYFGPGTRLLVL.